This TCR beta chain was captured by sequencing in a study of STAT3 mutations in large granular lymphocyte leukemia. In the study overall: Among longitudinally sequenced T-LGLL patients, roughly half had canonical activating STAT3 mutations detected. Study-wide results and limits: At least one immunodominant TCR beta clonotype appeared in every T-cell large granular lymphocyte leukemia patient. In some patients, a small highly pathogenic clone possibly went undetected.

In regard to this clone: Its specificity is not known.

This CDR3 has 14 amino acids. Germline assignment: CDR1 SEHNR and CDR2 FQNEAQ (reference sequence). Trimming cost V 8 bases and J 2 bases; bases outside gene matches: 8. Profiled with immunoSEQ multiplex PCR; TCRdb holds only in-frame clones, not every one. This table holds 15,000 to 20,000 clones, 84% found once. V and J are TRBV7-9 and TRBJ2-7; 8 bases fit TRBD2. The sequencing sample was made of peripheral blood mononuclear cells. This TCR was sampled from a man aged 50 to 60 with T-cell large granular lymphocyte leukemia. Some clones in this sample may be carry-over from other donors' samples. The CDR3 DNA sequence: TGTGCCAGCTCCCCTGCGGGGGGTGCCTACGAGCAGTACTTC. Protein product: CASSPAGGAYEQYF.